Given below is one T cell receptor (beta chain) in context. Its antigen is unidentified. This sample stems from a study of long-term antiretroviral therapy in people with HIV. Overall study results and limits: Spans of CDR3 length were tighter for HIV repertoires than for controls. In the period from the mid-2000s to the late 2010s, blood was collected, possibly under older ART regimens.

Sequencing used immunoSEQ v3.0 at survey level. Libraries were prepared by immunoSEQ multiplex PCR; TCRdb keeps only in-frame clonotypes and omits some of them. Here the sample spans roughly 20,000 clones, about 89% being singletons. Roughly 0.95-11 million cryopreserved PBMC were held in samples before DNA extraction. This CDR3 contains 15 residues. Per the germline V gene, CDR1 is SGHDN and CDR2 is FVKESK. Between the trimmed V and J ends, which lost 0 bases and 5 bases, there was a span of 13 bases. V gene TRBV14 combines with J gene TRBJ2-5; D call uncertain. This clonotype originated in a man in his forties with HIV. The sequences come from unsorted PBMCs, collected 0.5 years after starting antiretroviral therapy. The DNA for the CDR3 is TGTGCCAGCAGCCAAGATAATTTTCGGGCTGAGACCCAGTACTTC. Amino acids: CASSQDNFRAETQYF. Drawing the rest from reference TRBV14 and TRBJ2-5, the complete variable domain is EAGVTQFPSHSVIEKGQTVTLRCDPISGHDNLYWYRRVMGKEIKFLLHFVKESKQDESGMPNNRFLAERTGGTYSTLKVQPAELEDSGVYFCASSQDNFRAETQYFGPGTRLLVL.